The 10 T cell receptor beta chains in this list originate from one sample, sequenced in a study of T cells after yellow fever vaccination. TCRdb ran MiXCR on the 5' RACE reads and lists one entry per CDR3 protein. The repertoire holds 300,000 to 400,000 distinct CDR3 sequences, with approximately 12% as singletons. The input for sequencing was CD4+ T cells sorted from PBMCs, taken 15 days after the yellow fever booster vaccination. The receptors originated from a man aged 18 to 30 who received the YFV17D yellow fever vaccine.

A few counts support this clonotype. The chain joins TRBV7-2 to TRBJ2-7; a possible D gene is TRBD2 (6 bases). CDR3 length: 15 amino acids. V was pared by 4 bases and J by 4 bases, with 17 bases between. Germline assignment: CDR1 SGHTA and CDR2 FQGNSA. Here the CDR3 DNA reads TGTGCCAGCAGCTCGGACCGGGACTCTCCATACGAGCAGTACTTC. It yields the protein CASSSDRDSPYEQYF.

This chain links TRBV20-1 with TRBJ1-2; TRBD1 agrees at 11 bases. Germline V gene lookup returns CDR1 DFQATT and CDR2 SNEGSKA (reference sequence). V trimming: 3 bases; J trimming: 3 bases; junction bases outside the gene matches: 6. The CDR3 has 15 amino acids. In nucleotides, the CDR3 is TGCAGTGCTAGGGCTTGGACAGGGGGCTACTATGGCTACACCTTC. Encoded protein: CSARAWTGGYYGYTF.

This sequence joins TRBV5-1 and TRBJ1-5, with a tentative D call TRBD1 (5 bases). V lost 4 bases to trimming and J lost 6 bases, with 17 bases between them. This CDR3 is 15 amino acids long. Per the germline V gene, CDR1 is SGHRS and CDR2 is YFSETQ. The CDR3 sequence is CASSREGRAGQPQHF. Here the CDR3 DNA reads TGCGCCAGCAGCCGAGAGGGGAGGGCGGGTCAGCCCCAGCATTTT.

The chain combines TRBV4-2 with TRBJ1-5, with 9 bases matching TRBD1. V gave up 5 bases and J gave up 9 bases; unmatched junction bases: 17. The CDR3 loop spans 17 amino acids. Germline V gives CDR1 LGHNA, CDR2 YNFKEQ. The CDR3 coding sequence is TGTGCCAGCAGCACACTAGAGGGGGGACAGGGTTACGGGCCCCAGCATTTT. This translates into CASSTLEGGQGYGPQHF.

The sample holds many counts of this clonotype. The chain links TRBV7-2 to TRBJ2-5; 8 bases match TRBD2. The CDR3 length is 15 residues. V shed 3 bases and J 2 bases; nucleotides not matched to a gene: 5. Germline V gives CDR1 SGHTA, CDR2 FQGNSA. The CDR3 coding sequence is TGTGCCAGCAGCTTGAGCGGGGGACCTCAAGAGACCCAGTACTTC. It translates to CASSLSGGPQETQYF.

The chain joins TRBV4-3 to TRBJ1-4, with D hard to call. Germline V gives CDR1 LGHNA, CDR2 YSLEER. The CDR3 spans 13 residues. V was clipped by 1 base and J by 8 bases, with 8 bases between them. The CDR3 loop reads CASSQGPREKLFF. CDR3 coding DNA: TGCGCCAGCAGCCAAGGACCCAGGGAAAAACTGTTTTTT.

This clonotype was recorded a few times. The chain is built from TRBV5-6 and TRBJ1-1; D might be TRBD1 (5 bases). The CDR3 has 13 residues. Trimming cost V 7 bases and J 4 bases, with 14 bases left between them. In germline, CDR1 is SGHDT, CDR2 YYEEEE. CDR3 bases: TGTGCCAGCGTAAGAGGGAGGGGCACTGAAGCTTTCTTT. It translates to CASVRGRGTEAFF.

This clonotype was detected ten times or more. At one end, the junction sequence differs from germline, possibly due to a read error. The chain combines TRBV18 with TRBJ1-1, with TRBD1 matching 8 bases. Germline-derived CDR1 and CDR2 are KGHSH and LQKENI. The CDR3 sequence is 11 residues long. The CDR3, as DNA: TGTGCCAGCTCACCCTCGACAGGGGAAGTCTTT. Translation: CASSPSTGEVF. Drawing the rest from reference TRBV18 and TRBJ1-1, the complete variable domain is NAGVMQNPRHLVRRRGQEARLRCSPMKGHSHVYWYRQLPEEGLKFMVYLQKENIIDESGMPKERFSAEFPKEGPSILRIQQVVRGDSAAYFCASSPSTGEVFGQGTRLTVV.

This chain uses TRBV7-9 with TRBJ2-5; TRBD2 matches at 9 bases. V lost 2 bases, J lost 3 bases, and 13 bases stayed unmatched. Per germline, CDR1 SEHNR and CDR2 FQNEAQ (reference sequence). The CDR3 runs 18 residues. The CDR3 nucleotides are TGTGCCAGCAGCTTACAGATAGCGGGGGAACCCTATAAAGAGACCCAGTACTTC. Translation: CASSLQIAGEPYKETQYF.

V usage is TRBV20-1 and J usage is TRBJ1-1; perhaps TRBD1 as D (5 bases). Deletions cut 6 bases from V and 4 bases from J, with 18 bases between. There are 14 residues in the CDR3. In germline, CDR1 is DFQATT, CDR2 SNEGSKA (reference sequence). The CDR3 DNA is TGCAGTGCCCCGCGACCAGGGTCGGGCACTGAAGCTTTCTTT. This encodes CSAPRPGSGTEAFF.